Listed here are 15 T cell receptor beta chains from one sample, sequenced in a study of radiation and T cells in renal cell carcinoma. Time point noted: blood 2 weeks post-SBRT. The treatment was: 15 Gy SBRT to primary tumor, nephrectomy 4 weeks later. Sequencing was performed with immunoSEQ multiplex PCR; in TCRdb, only in-frame clones are kept and a portion is missing. The data show more than 65,000 clones, around 86% seen once. This sample comprised blood, obtained from a patient whose treatment included radiotherapy and nephrectomy. The receptors shown here come from a woman aged 50 to 65 with renal cell carcinoma.

This chain uses TRBV7-2 with TRBJ2-1; 7 nucleotides align to TRBD2. The V gene end was trimmed by 7 bases and the J gene end by 2 bases; junction bases not matched to a gene: 5. CDR1 and CDR2 from the germline V gene are SGHTA and FQGNSA. The CDR3 is 14 residues long. CDR3 sequence reads: CASTLAPTYNEQFF. The CDR3 nucleotides read TGTGCCAGCACACTAGCGCCGACCTACAATGAGCAGTTCTTC. The full variable domain, rest sourced from reference TRBV7-2 and TRBJ2-1, is GAGVSQSPSNKVTEKGKDVELRCDPISGHTALYWYRQSLGQGLEFLIYFQGNSAPDKSGLPSDRFSAERTGGSVSTLTIQRTQQEDSAVYLCASTLAPTYNEQFFGPGTRLTVL.

The chain carries TRBV4-3 and TRBJ1-2, with D possibly matching TRBD1 (6 bases). The ends were cut back, 0 bases at V and 8 bases at J, with 16 bases in the middle. The CDR3 consists of 15 residues. Germline CDR1 LGHNA, CDR2 YSLEER. The CDR3 DNA is TGCGCCAGCAGCCAAGATAGGGGGTTTATGGAGGGCTACACCTTC. Amino acids: CASSQDRGFMEGYTF.

The rearrangement uses TRBV7-2 and TRBJ1-2; the D gene is possibly TRBD1 (5 bases). The V gene lost 1 base and the J gene lost 2 bases, with 8 bases spanning the gap. The germline V gene has CDR1 SGHTA and CDR2 FQGNSA. This CDR3 is 14 amino acids long. The CDR3 spells CASSLVGGNYGYTF. In DNA form, the CDR3 reads TGTGCCAGCAGCTTAGTTGGGGGGAACTATGGCTACACCTTC.

The chain employs TRBV6-5 and TRBJ1-1, with no clear D. The V end lost 4 bases, the J end lost 1 base, and 13 bases lay between the germline ends. The CDR3 runs to 15 residues. Germline CDR1 MNHEY, CDR2 SVGAGI. The CDR3 region is CASSSETGPNTEAFF. The CDR3 DNA follows: TGTGCCAGCAGTTCCGAGACCGGGCCGAACACTGAAGCTTTCTTT.

The chain carries TRBV9 and TRBJ2-1; 11 nucleotides line up with TRBD2. CDR3 size: 15 residues. The V segment lost 0 bases and the J segment 6 bases; nucleotides outside the gene matches: 2. From germline, CDR1 is SGDLS and CDR2 YYNGEE. Here the CDR3 reads CASSVATSGSNEQFF. The CDR3 region has the DNA TGTGCCAGCAGCGTAGCAACTAGCGGGAGCAATGAGCAGTTCTTC.

This chain links TRBV11-2 with TRBJ1-4, with D hard to call. Per germline, CDR1 SGHAT and CDR2 FQNNGV. Trimming took off 1 base at V and 0 bases at J, with 3 bases between the two ends. CDR3 length: 14 residues. The CDR3 nucleotides are TGTGCCAGCAGCTTAGGAGCAACTAATGAAAAACTGTTTTTT. It translates to CASSLGATNEKLFF.

This rearrangement joins TRBV6-5 to TRBJ2-7; no clear D. The CDR3 sequence is 14 residues long. The germline gives CDR1 MNHEY, CDR2 SVGAGI. V lost 4 bases to trimming and J lost 4 bases, with 14 bases between them. CDR3 sequence: CASSSPQIPYEQYF. The CDR3 DNA follows: TGTGCCAGCAGTTCCCCGCAGATACCTTACGAGCAGTACTTC.

The chain recombines TRBV5-1 with TRBJ2-3; no definite D call. V was shortened by 5 bases and J by 0 bases, with 7 bases between the two germline ends. CDR1 is SGHRS and CDR2 is YFSETQ in the germline V gene. This CDR3 has 13 amino acids. The CDR3 protein is CASSTPSTDTQYF. CDR3 in DNA: TGCGCCAGCAGTACTCCTAGCACAGATACGCAGTATTTT.

The table lists this clone with a few counts. The chain joins TRBV28 to TRBJ2-7, with D perhaps TRBD1 (5 bases). The germline V gene encodes CDR1 MDHEN and CDR2 SYDVKM. The V end was cut by 5 bases, the J end by 2 bases, with 7 bases between. This CDR3 has 12 amino acids. Here the CDR3 reads CASSLQAYEQYF. The CDR3 DNA reads TGTGCCAGCAGTCTACAGGCCTACGAGCAGTACTTC.

V and J are TRBV7-3 and TRBJ2-3; D perhaps matches TRBD2 (5 bases). The V gene lost 6 bases and the J gene lost 4 bases, with 14 bases spanning the gap. CDR1 is SGHTA, CDR2 FQGTGA, per germline. This CDR3 is 14 amino acids long. CDR3 in DNA: TGTGCCAGCAGTAGAGGGATTGAAGCAGATACGCAGTATTTT. It yields the protein CASSRGIEADTQYF.

This chain joins TRBV2 and TRBJ2-7; D possibly corresponds to TRBD1 (6 bases). V was clipped by 6 bases and J by 0 bases, with 12 bases between them. CDR1 is SNHLY and CDR2 is FYNNEI in the germline V gene. The CDR3 contains 14 residues. The CDR3 spells CASRDDRSSYEQYF. The DNA of the CDR3 is TGTGCCAGCAGAGACGACAGGAGCTCCTACGAGCAGTACTTC.

V is TRBV9 and J is TRBJ2-1; 8 positions agree with TRBD2. V lost 0 bases and J lost 7; bases outside the gene matches: 3. CDR1 and CDR2 from the germline V gene are SGDLS and YYNGEE. CDR3 size: 14 residues. The CDR3 DNA is TGTGCCAGCAGCGTAGAAGCGGGAGTAAATGAGCAGTTCTTC. Protein: CASSVEAGVNEQFF.

The chain couples TRBV28 to TRBJ1-1; D possibly corresponds to TRBD1 (5 bases). The CDR3 is made up of 14 amino acids. Germline assignment: CDR1 MDHEN and CDR2 SYDVKM. Trimming stripped 4 bases from V and 3 bases from J, with 12 bases between. The CDR3 DNA follows: TGTGCCAGCAGTTCCTCCCTAGGGGACACTGAAGCTTTCTTT. Residues: CASSSSLGDTEAFF.

This clone was detected only once. The chain combines TRBV7-6 with TRBJ1-3; D is possibly TRBD1 (6 bases). Germline loops: CDR1 SGHVS, CDR2 FNYEAQ. The V end lost 0 bases, the J end lost 4 bases, and 13 bases lay between the germline ends. This CDR3 has 16 amino acids. The CDR3 is CASSLATGRTGNTIYF. CDR3 DNA sequence: TGTGCCAGCAGCTTAGCAACAGGGAGAACGGGAAACACCATATATTTT.

The chain carries TRBV5-1 and TRBJ2-7, with 7 positions matching TRBD1. CDR1 is SGHRS, CDR2 YFSETQ, per germline. The CDR3 has 14 residues. Trimming at V came to 4 bases and at J to 3 bases, leaving 7 bases not matched to a gene. The CDR3 reads CASSPRQGFYEQYF. The DNA of the CDR3 is TGCGCCAGCAGCCCGAGACAGGGATTCTACGAGCAGTACTTC.